The 9 T cell receptor beta chains listed next were all sequenced from one sample in a study of human T cells and chemical hapten exposure. The time point is: pre-sensitization, week 0. Treatment in this sample: therapeutic diphenylcyclopropenone sensitization with weekly scalp DPC. TCRdb re-analysed the RACE reads in MiXCR, keeping a single row per CDR3 protein. The sample consists of roughly 100,000 distinct CDR3 sequences, around 12% of them appearing once. Sequences were derived from whole blood, sampled in connection with sensitization to the hapten diphenylcyclopropenone (DPC). These receptors were taken from a woman between 45 and 65 years old with alopecia areata. Some clones in this sample may be carry-over from other donors' samples.

This clonotype has a count of ten or more. This chain joins TRBV7-8 and TRBJ2-2; unclear D gene. Trimming shortened V by 5 bases and J by 2 bases, and 3 bases separated the two germline ends. CDR1 and CDR2 (germline): SGHVS, FQNEAQ. The CDR3 sequence is 12 residues long. DNA for the CDR3: TGTGCCAGCAGCCCCAACACCGGGGAGCTGTTTTTT. Its protein is CASSPNTGELFF.

In its sample, this clonotype was seen a few times. The genes are TRBV7-8 and TRBJ1-1; D gene unclear. Germline loops: CDR1 SGHVS, CDR2 FQNEAQ. The V gene lost 4 bases and the J gene lost 4 bases, with 16 bases spanning the gap. The CDR3 spans 15 residues. The CDR3 loop is CASSSIFKTGTEAFF. The CDR3 DNA reads as TGTGCCAGCAGCTCCATCTTTAAGACTGGCACTGAAGCTTTCTTT.

This clonotype occurred a few times. The chain has TRBV10-3 and TRBJ2-1; no firm D call. This CDR3 has 13 residues. CDR1 ENHRY and CDR2 SYGVKD come from the germline V gene. The germline V and J ends were trimmed by 3 bases and 10 bases, with 13 bases remaining between them. CDR3 loop: CAISDITFGEQFF. The DNA of the CDR3 is TGTGCCATCAGTGACATCACTTTCGGAGAGCAGTTCTTC.

This clonotype was counted between two and nine times. The chain employs TRBV7-9 and TRBJ1-1, with D uncertain. The V end was cut by 4 bases, the J end by 6 bases, with 12 bases between. Per germline, CDR1 SEHNR and CDR2 FQNEAQ (reference sequence). The CDR3 covers 13 residues. In DNA form, the CDR3 reads TGTGCCAGCAGCTCGGAACCGGGAGCTGAAGCTTTCTTT. Translated: CASSSEPGAEAFF.

This clonotype was picked up many times. The rearrangement uses TRBV7-9 and TRBJ2-5; TRBD2 agrees at 8 bases. This CDR3 is 14 amino acids long. The V segment lost 7 bases and the J segment 1 base; nucleotides outside the gene matches: 5. The germline gives CDR1 SEHNR, CDR2 FQNEAQ (reference sequence). The CDR3 nucleotides read TGTGCCAGCAAGGGGCTAGCGGGCCAAGAGACCCAGTACTTC. Protein: CASKGLAGQETQYF.

The chain links TRBV6-2 or TRBV6-3 to TRBJ1-5; TRBD1 agrees at 8 bases. J was trimmed by 1 base and V by 4 bases; bases with no gene match: 3. The CDR3 covers 15 residues. Germline V gives CDR1 MNHEY, CDR2 SVGEGT. CDR3: CASSWTGMSNQPQHF. The CDR3, as DNA: TGTGCCAGCAGTTGGACAGGGATGAGCAATCAGCCCCAGCATTTT.

The chain combines TRBV5-1 with TRBJ1-1, with D perhaps TRBD1 (5 bases). Trimming left V 4 bases short and J 7 bases short, with 11 bases between. CDR3 length equals 12 residues. Per the germline V gene, CDR1 is SGHRS and CDR2 is YFSETQ. As DNA, the CDR3 is TGCGCCAGCAGCATCTGGGACGGTGAAGCTTTCTTT. Its translation is CASSIWDGEAFF.

This clonotype was recorded a few times. This chain connects TRBV7-2 to TRBJ2-7; TRBD1 matches 10 bases. This CDR3 region has 15 residues. V trimming: 4 bases; J trimming: 3 bases; junction bases outside the gene matches: 6. From germline, CDR1 is SGHTA and CDR2 FQGNSA. The CDR3 loop is CASSSQGQGYYEQYF. As DNA, the CDR3 is TGTGCCAGCAGCTCGCAGGGACAGGGGTACTACGAGCAGTACTTC.

This clonotype has a single count. The V and J genes are TRBV5-1 and TRBJ2-1, with 10 nucleotides matching TRBD2. CDR1 and CDR2 from the germline V gene are SGHRS and YFSETQ. Trimming removed 5 bases from V and 5 bases from J; junction bases left unmatched: 7. The CDR3 loop spans 15 amino acids. The CDR3 loop reads CASSPLAGANNEQFF. CDR3 bases: TGCGCCAGCAGTCCTCTAGCGGGGGCCAACAATGAGCAGTTCTTC.